One sample yielded the 10 T cell receptor beta chains listed below, sequenced in a study of shared clonotypes between healthy human individuals. Sequencing used immunoSEQ multiplex PCR; TCRdb keeps in-frame clones, though not all of them. The table lists roughly 2 million clones, about 95% of them singletons. In the naive CD8 group, cells lacked CD45RO and were positively selected for CCR7, so terminally differentiated effector memory CD45RA+ cells were left out. The sequenced sample was naive CD8+ T cells sorted from blood. The source is a young man in good health.

The chain links TRBV27 to TRBJ2-7, with D perhaps given as TRBD1 or TRBD2 (6 bases each). V was pared by 1 base and J by 6 bases, with 19 bases between. This CDR3 comprises 16 residues. Germline assignment: CDR1 MNHEY and CDR2 SMNVEV (reference sequence). The CDR3 coding sequence is TGTGCCAGCAGTTTATTGGGGGCCTTTCGGGGGAGCGAGCAGTACTTC. Translated: CASSLLGAFRGSEQYF.

The chain combines TRBV28 with TRBJ2-6, with D hard to call. The V end lost 8 bases, the J end lost 1 base, and 9 bases lay between the germline ends. The CDR3 totals 14 residues. Germline lookup yields CDR1 MDHEN and CDR2 SYDVKM. CDR3 sequence: CASEPGSGANVLTF. The CDR3 nucleotides are TGTGCCAGCGAACCCGGATCTGGGGCCAACGTCCTGACTTTC.

The chain recombines TRBV27 with TRBJ2-6; D gene ambiguous. V was trimmed by 0 bases and J by 5 bases, leaving 8 bases between them. The CDR3 spans 15 residues. Germline assignment: CDR1 MNHEY and CDR2 SMNVEV (reference sequence). DNA of the CDR3: TGTGCCAGCAGTTTATCTGGATTTCGGGCCAACGTCCTGACTTTC. Protein: CASSLSGFRANVLTF.

V usage is TRBV10-1 and J usage is TRBJ2-3; D perhaps matches TRBD1 (6 bases). With 3 bases removed from V and 2 bases from J, the gap between germline ends came to 12 bases. The CDR3 covers 15 residues. The germline gives CDR1 WNHNN, CDR2 SYGVQD (reference sequence). DNA of the CDR3: TGCGCCAGCAGTGAAGCAGGGGCTTTCACAGATACGCAGTATTTT. It encodes CASSEAGAFTDTQYF.

CDR3 protein: CASSDWRSTDTQYF. The CDR3 DNA follows: TGCGCCAGCTCGGACTGGAGAAGCACAGATACGCAGTATTTT. J is TRBJ2-3 and V is TRBV10-1; D may be TRBD2 (5 bases). Trimming cost V 8 bases and J 0 bases, with 12 bases left between them. This CDR3 spans 14 amino acids. Germline CDR1 and CDR2: WNHNN and SYGVQD (reference sequence).

The chain combines TRBV4-2 with TRBJ1-5; tentatively, D is TRBD1 (5 bases). Deletions cut 3 bases from V and 4 bases from J, with 7 bases between. The CDR3 loop spans 13 amino acids. CDR1 and CDR2 from the germline V gene are LGHNA and YNFKEQ. Here the CDR3 DNA reads TGTGCCAGCAGCCAGGCAGGGAATCAGCCCCAGCATTTT. Protein product: CASSQAGNQPQHF.

The genes are TRBV6-1 and TRBJ2-7; 8 bases line up with TRBD2. The germline CDR1 and CDR2 sequences are MNHNS and SASEGT. The CDR3 runs to 15 residues. V was clipped by 7 bases and J by 4 bases; unmatched bases: 12. The CDR3 loop is CASKAESGSPYEQYF. The CDR3 DNA follows: TGTGCCAGCAAGGCGGAGAGCGGGAGCCCTTACGAGCAGTACTTC.

This chain joins TRBV5-1 and TRBJ1-6, with D possibly TRBD1 on 6 matching bases. V lost 3 bases, J lost 0 bases, and 22 bases lay in between. CDR3 length: 20 amino acids. Germline V gene data show CDR1 as SGHRS and CDR2 as YFSETQ. The DNA of the CDR3 is TGCGCCAGCAGCTCGGGGACGATGACAGGTAGTGTCTCCTATAATTCACCCCTCCACTTT. Translating it yields CASSSGTMTGSVSYNSPLHF.

The gene calls are TRBV29-1 and TRBJ2-7, with no clear D. The CDR3 runs 13 residues. The ends were cut back, 7 bases at V and 2 bases at J, with 15 bases in the middle. The germline gives CDR1 SQVTM, CDR2 ANQGSEA. The CDR3 loop is CSAQAVGPYEQYF. In nucleotides, the CDR3 is TGCAGCGCCCAGGCCGTCGGCCCCTACGAGCAGTACTTC.

The rearrangement links TRBV6-4 to TRBJ1-2; D gene ambiguous. The V and J ends lost 0 bases and 7 bases respectively, with 0 bases between them. The CDR3 runs 10 residues. In germline, CDR1 is MRHNA, CDR2 SNTAGT. The DNA for the CDR3 is TGTGCCAGCAGTGACTCTGGCTACACCTTC. Its protein is CASSDSGYTF.